Listed below are T cell receptor beta chains from one sample, sequenced in a study of T cells expressing NK-cell markers. TCRdb re-called the 5' RACE reads and catalogs CDR3 proteins one per entry, DNA excluded. Found here are some 390,000 distinct CDR3 sequences; the top ten clones hold roughly 10%. The sequenced material came from blood T cells: a sorted CD56 or NKG2C T cell subset, CD4+ or CD8+ T cells, or bulk PBMC T cells (not recorded which). These receptors were taken from a woman in her forties or fifties in good health. The CDR3 runs from the conserved cysteine through the conserved F or W. The order of the fields is V gene, J gene, CDR3 protein.

TRBV14,TRBJ2-1,CASSQDLWGGVKAYNEQFF
TRBV20-1,TRBJ2-1,CSAKGTGNNEQFF
TRBV12-3/TRBV12-4,TRBJ2-1,CASSSGLAGSEQFF
TRBV7-3,TRBJ2-2,CASSPVAGQTGELFF
TRBV5-1,TRBJ2-7,CASTGRGSSSYEQYF
TRBV18,TRBJ2-7,CASSLGDSTYEQYF
TRBV28,TRBJ1-4,CASSRIWTSVNEKLFF
TRBV27,TRBJ1-5,CASSLSGRYQPQHF
TRBV24-1,TRBJ2-5,CAISQGPGETQYF
TRBV3-1,TRBJ2-1,CASSQGGPGGAANEQFF
TRBV7-6,TRBJ2-7,CASSLPDKIYEQYF